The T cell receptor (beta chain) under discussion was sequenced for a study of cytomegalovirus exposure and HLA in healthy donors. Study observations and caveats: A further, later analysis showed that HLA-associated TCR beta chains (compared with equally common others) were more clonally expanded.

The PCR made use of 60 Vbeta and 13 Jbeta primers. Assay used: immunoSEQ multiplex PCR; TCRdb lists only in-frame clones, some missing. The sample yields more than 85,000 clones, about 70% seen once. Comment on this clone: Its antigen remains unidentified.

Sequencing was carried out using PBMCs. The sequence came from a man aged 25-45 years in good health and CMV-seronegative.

The CDR3 region is CASSYSGGDPYTF. CDR3 in DNA: TGTGCCAGCAGTTACTCAGGCGGCGACCCCTACACCTTC. V gene TRBV6-6 combines with J gene TRBJ1-2; D not certain. The V end was cut by 0 bases, the J end by 10 bases, with 12 bases between. The CDR3 is 13 residues long. Germline V gene data show CDR1 as MNHNY and CDR2 as SVGAGI (reference sequence).